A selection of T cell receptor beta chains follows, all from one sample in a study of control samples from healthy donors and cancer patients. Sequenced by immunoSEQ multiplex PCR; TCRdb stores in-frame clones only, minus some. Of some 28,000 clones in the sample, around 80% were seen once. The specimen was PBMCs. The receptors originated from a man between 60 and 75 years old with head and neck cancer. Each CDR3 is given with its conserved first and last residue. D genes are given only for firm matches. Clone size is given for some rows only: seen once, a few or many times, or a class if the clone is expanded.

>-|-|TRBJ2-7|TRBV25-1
TGTGCCAGCAGTCCAACCCGACAGGTGAAATCCTACGAGCAGTACTTC
CASSPTRQVKSYEQYF
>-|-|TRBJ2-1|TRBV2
TGTGCCAGCAGCTTGGGCGATTCGGGTGAGCAGTTCTTC
CASSLGDSGEQFF
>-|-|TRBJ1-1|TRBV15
TGTGCCACCAGCAGGGAAGGGGGGTGGACTGAAGCTTTCTTT
CATSREGGWTEAFF
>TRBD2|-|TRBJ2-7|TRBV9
TGTGCCAGCAGCTCCCTCCCGGGACTAGCGGGAGGTAGGGAGCAGTACTTC
CASSSLPGLAGGREQYF
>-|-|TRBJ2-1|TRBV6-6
TGTGCCAGCAGTAATCCGGGACGGGCATCCTACAATGAGCAGTTCTTC
CASSNPGRASYNEQFF
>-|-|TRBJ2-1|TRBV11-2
TGTGCCAGCAGCTTGGGTCGCTCTATGAACTCCTACAATGAGCAGTTCTTC
CASSLGRSMNSYNEQFF
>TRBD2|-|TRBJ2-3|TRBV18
TGTGCCAGCTCACCAACCCAGCCTAGCGGGATAAGCACAGATACGCAGTATTTT
CASSPTQPSGISTDTQYF
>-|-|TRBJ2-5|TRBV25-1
TGTGCCAGCAGTGATAATTTACCGCAAGAGACCCAGTACTTC
CASSDNLPQETQYF
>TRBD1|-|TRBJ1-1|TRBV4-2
TGTGCCAGCAGCCACAGGGGGCACACTGAAGCTTTCTTT
CASSHRGHTEAFF
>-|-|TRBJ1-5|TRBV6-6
TGTGCCAGCACCCCTACAAGGGGGGATCAGCCCCAGCATTTT
CASTPTRGDQPQHF
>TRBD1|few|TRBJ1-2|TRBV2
TGTGCCAGCAGTTCCGTGGACAGGGACAGATATGGCTACACCTTC
CASSSVDRDRYGYTF
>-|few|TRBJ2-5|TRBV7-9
TGTGCCAGCAGCTCCTCTAGAGAGCAAGAGACCCAGTACTTC
CASSSSREQETQYF
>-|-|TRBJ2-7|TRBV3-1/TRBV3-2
TGTGCCAGCAGCCAGGGGGGACTGGGTGAGCAGTACTTC
CASSQGGLGEQYF
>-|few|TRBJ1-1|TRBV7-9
TGTGCCAGCAGCTCGCCGTCTGTCCTCGGGCAAGCTTTCTTT
CASSSPSVLGQAFF
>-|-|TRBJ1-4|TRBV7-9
TGTGCCAGCAGCTTCTCCACCGCAACTAATGAAAAACTGTTTTTT
CASSFSTATNEKLFF
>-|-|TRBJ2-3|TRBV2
TGTGCCAGCAGTGTATTGCTAACAGATACGCAGTATTTT
CASSVLLTDTQYF
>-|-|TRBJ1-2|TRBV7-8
TGTGCCAGCAGCTTAGGGAATACAGGGAACTATGGCTACACCTTC
CASSLGNTGNYGYTF
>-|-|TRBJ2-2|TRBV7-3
TGTGCCAGCAGCTTGGTGGCTGGAGCGAACACCGGGGAGCTGTTTTTT
CASSLVAGANTGELFF
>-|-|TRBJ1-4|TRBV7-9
TGTGCCAGCAGTTCAACCCGTGGCAGGGAAGGTGAAAAACTGTTTTTT
CASSSTRGREGEKLFF
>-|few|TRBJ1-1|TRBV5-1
TGCGCCAGCAGCTTCACAGGTATGGCCACTGAAGCTTTCTTT
CASSFTGMATEAFF
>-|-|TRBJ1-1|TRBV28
TGTGCCAGCAAATCGCAGGGCGGGAACACTGAAGCTTTCTTT
CASKSQGGNTEAFF
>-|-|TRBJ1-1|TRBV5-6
TGTGCCAGCAGCTTGGTGGGGACCACTGAAGCTTTCTTT
CASSLVGTTEAFF
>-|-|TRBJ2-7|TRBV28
TGTGCCAGCAGCGTGAAGGGACGGGGGGCCCTCGAGCAGTACTTC
CASSVKGRGALEQYF
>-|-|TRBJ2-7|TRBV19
TGTGCCAGTAGTTCCACCTCCTACGAGCAGTACTTC
CASSSTSYEQYF
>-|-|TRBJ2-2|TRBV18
TGTGCCAGCTCACTGTGGGACACCGGGGAGCTGTTTTTT
CASSLWDTGELFF
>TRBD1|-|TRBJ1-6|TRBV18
TGTGCCAGCTCACCACAAACCGGGACAGGGACGGTGAAATCACCCCTCCACTTT
CASSPQTGTGTVKSPLHF
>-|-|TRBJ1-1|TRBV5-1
TGCGCCAGCAGCAGGTATACAGGGAACACTGAAGCTTTCTTT
CASSRYTGNTEAFF
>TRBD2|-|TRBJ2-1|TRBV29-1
TGCAGCGTCCAAGGCGGGAGCAATGAGCAGTTCTTC
CSVQGGSNEQFF
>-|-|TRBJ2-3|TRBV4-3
TGCGCCAGCAGCCAAGAAAGGCAGGGCTCCAATACGCAGTATTTT
CASSQERQGSNTQYF
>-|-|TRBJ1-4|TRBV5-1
TGCGCCAGCAGCTTAGGGACATCCGATGAAAAACTGTTTTTT
CASSLGTSDEKLFF